The clone carrying this T cell receptor beta chain was detected only a few times. Its matching antigen is unknown. This CDR3 contains 15 residues. Trimming took off 0 bases at V and 2 bases at J, with 5 bases between the two ends. Germline-derived CDR1 and CDR2 are SGHVS and FQNEAQ. This entry comes from a study of T cells in Graves' hyperthyroidism and ophthalmopathy. Findings and limits, study-wide: Onset of ophthalmopathy came a median approximately 6.8 months after the model predicted it. Separating ophthalmopathy from stable hyperthyroidism was achieved by a 13 V-J model.

Amplification yielded TCR beta CDR3 regions, with RNA transcripts as the source. The HTBI set primed first-round TCR CDR3 RT-PCR. TCRdb redid the calling of the multiplex PCR reads with MiXCR, one entry per CDR3 protein. The sample includes about 770,000 distinct CDR3 sequences, 15% to 20% of them seen just once. Criteria for exclusion of patients were uncontrolled infection, other autoimmune disease, pregnancy or lactation. Clinical symptoms, serum thyroxine, TRAb, thyroid ultrasound and orbital computed tomography informed diagnoses. This TCR was recovered from a woman aged 45-65 years with Graves' hyperthyroidism that later progressed to Graves' ophthalmopathy. The V call is TRBV7-8, the J call TRBJ2-6, with D hard to call. Sequencing input: blood. The CDR3 region is CASSLAPPGANVLTF. DNA of the CDR3: TGTGCCAGCAGCTTAGCCCCCCCTGGGGCCAACGTCCTGACTTTC.